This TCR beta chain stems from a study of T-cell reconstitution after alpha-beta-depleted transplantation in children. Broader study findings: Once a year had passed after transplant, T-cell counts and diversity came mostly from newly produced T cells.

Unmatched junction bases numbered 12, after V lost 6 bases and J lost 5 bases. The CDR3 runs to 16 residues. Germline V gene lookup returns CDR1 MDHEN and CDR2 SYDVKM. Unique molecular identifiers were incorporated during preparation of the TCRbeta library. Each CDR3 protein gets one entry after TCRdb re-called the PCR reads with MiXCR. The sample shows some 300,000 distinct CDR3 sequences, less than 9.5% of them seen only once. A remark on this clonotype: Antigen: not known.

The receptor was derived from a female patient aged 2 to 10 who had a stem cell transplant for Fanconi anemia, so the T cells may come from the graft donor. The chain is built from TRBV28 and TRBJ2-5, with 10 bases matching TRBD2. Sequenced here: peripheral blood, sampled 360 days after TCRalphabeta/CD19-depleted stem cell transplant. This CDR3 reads CASSKPLAGVRETQYF. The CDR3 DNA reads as TGTGCCAGCAGCAAACCCCTAGCGGGAGTTCGGGAGACCCAGTACTTC.